This TCR beta chain was sequenced during a study of blood T cell repertoires in COVID-19. Overall study: COVID-19 samples collected from the United States, Italy and Spain covered acute and convalescent phases. PBMCs, B-cell-depleted T cells, or T cells provided the cDNA or gDNA that made up the material.

In germline, CDR1 is MNHEY, CDR2 SMNVEV (reference sequence). V shed 5 bases and J 5 bases; nucleotides not matched to a gene: 25. The length of the CDR3 is 21 residues. Authors' data handling: Reference gene primer amplification gave estimated nucleated cell counts. Repertoires were generated with immunoSEQ multiplex PCR, while TCRdb's copy carries only in-frame clones and drops some. V, J and clone size are those of that table, while D and trimming were read from the DNA. The data contain some 320,000 clones, around 87% of them singletons. V usage is TRBV27 and J usage is TRBJ1-5, with 9 nucleotides matching TRBD1. Material: peripheral blood. The sequence came from a woman in her fifties or sixties who had recovered from COVID-19. The CDR3 sequence is CASSRAPSGTGIARRHQPQHF. The DNA for the CDR3 is TGTGCCAGCAGTCGTGCCCCCAGCGGGACAGGGATAGCTAGGAGACATCAGCCCCAGCATTTT.